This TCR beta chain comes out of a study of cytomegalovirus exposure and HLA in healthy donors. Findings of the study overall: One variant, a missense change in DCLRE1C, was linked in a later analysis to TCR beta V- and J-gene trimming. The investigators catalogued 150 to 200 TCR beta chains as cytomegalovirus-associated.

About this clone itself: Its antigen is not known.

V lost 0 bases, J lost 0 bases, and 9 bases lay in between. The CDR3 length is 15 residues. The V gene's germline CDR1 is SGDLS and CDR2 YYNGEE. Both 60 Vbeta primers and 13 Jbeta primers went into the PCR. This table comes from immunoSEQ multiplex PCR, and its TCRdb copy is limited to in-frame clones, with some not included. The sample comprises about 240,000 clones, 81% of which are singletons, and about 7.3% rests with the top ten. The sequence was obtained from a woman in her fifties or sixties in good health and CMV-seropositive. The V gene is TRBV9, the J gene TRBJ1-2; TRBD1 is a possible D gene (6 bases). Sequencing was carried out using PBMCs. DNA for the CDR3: TGTGCCAGCAGCGTAGAAGAGGGGGCTAACTATGGCTACACCTTC. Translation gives CASSVEEGANYGYTF.